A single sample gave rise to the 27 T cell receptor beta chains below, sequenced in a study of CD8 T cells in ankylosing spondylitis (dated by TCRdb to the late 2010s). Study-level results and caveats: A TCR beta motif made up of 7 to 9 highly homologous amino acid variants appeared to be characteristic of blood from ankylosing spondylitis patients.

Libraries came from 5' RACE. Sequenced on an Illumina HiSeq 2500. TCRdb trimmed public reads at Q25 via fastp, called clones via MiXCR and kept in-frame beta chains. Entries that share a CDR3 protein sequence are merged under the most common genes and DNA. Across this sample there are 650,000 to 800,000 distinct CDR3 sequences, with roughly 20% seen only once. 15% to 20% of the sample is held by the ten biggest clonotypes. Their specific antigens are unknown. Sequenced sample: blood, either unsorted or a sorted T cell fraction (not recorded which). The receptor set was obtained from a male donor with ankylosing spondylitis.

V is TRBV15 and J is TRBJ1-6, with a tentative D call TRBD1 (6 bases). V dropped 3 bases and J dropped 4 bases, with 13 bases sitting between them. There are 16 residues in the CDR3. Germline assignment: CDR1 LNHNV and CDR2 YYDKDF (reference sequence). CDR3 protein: CATSRTGQSYNSPLHF. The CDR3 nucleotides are TGTGCCACCAGCAGGACAGGACAGAGTTATAATTCACCCCTCCACTTT.

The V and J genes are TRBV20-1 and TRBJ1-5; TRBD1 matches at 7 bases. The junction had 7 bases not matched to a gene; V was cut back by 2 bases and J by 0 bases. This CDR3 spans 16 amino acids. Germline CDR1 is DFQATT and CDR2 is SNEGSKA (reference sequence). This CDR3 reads CSARSGTEYSNQPQHF. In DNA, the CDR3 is TGCAGTGCTAGATCCGGGACAGAGTATAGCAATCAGCCCCAGCATTTT.

CDR3 sequence reads: CSAGGQTSRYNEQFF. CDR3 nucleotide sequence: TGCAGTGCTGGAGGGCAGACTAGCCGTTACAATGAGCAGTTCTTC. This chain links TRBV20-1 with TRBJ2-1; 7 bases agree with TRBD2. The CDR3 extends over 15 amino acids. J gave up 4 bases and V 5 bases, and 11 bases lay outside the gene matches. CDR1 is DFQATT and CDR2 is SNEGSKA in the germline V gene (reference sequence).

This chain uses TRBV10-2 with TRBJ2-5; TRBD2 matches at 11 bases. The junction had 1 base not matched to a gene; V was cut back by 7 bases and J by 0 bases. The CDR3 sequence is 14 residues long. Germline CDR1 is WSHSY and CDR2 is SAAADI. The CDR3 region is CASIAGGHQETQYF. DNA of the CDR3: TGCGCCAGCATAGCGGGGGGGCACCAAGAGACCCAGTACTTC.

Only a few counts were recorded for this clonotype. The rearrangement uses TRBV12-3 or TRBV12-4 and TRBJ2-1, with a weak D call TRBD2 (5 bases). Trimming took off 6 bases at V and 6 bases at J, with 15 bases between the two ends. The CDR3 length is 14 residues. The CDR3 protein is CASRRGPRANEQFF. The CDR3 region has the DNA TGTGCCAGCAGGCGAGGGCCAAGGGCCAATGAGCAGTTCTTC.

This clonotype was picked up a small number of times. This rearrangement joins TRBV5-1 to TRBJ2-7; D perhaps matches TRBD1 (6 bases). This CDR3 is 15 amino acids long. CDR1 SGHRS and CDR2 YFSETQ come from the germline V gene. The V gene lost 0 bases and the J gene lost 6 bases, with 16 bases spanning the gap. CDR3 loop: CASSLDRADFGEQYF. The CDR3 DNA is TGCGCCAGCAGCTTGGACAGGGCCGATTTTGGCGAGCAGTACTTC. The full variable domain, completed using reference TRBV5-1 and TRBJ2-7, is KAGVTQTPRYLIKTRGQQVTLSCSPISGHRSVSWYQQTPGQGLQFLFEYFSETQRNKGNFPGRFSGRQFSNSRSEMNVSTLELGDSALYLCASSLDRADFGEQYFGPGTRLTVT.

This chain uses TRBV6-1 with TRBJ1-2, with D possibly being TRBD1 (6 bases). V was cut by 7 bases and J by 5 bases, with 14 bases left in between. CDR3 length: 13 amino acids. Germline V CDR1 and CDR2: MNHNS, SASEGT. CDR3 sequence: CASMEPGTYGYTF. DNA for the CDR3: TGTGCCAGCATGGAGCCAGGGACATATGGCTACACCTTC.

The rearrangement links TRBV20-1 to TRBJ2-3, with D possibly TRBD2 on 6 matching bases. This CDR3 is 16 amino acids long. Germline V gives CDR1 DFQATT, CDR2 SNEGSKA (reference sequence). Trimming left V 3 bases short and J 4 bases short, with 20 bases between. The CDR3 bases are TGCAGTGCTAGCCACAGCGGGCCCGGGGCGGCAGATACGCAGTATTTT. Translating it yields CSASHSGPGAADTQYF.

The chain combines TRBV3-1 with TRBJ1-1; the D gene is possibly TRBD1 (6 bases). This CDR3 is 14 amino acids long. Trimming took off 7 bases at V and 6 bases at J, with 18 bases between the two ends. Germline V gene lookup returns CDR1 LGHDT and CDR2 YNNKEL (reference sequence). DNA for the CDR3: TGTGCCAGCAAAGAGACGGGGGCCAGGGCTGAAGCTTTCTTT. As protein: CASKETGARAEAFF. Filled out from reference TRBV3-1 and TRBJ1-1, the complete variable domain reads DTAVSQTPKYLVTQMGNDKSIKCEQNLGHDTMYWYKQDSKKFLKIMFSYNNKELIINETVPNRFSPKSPDKAHLNLHINSLELGDSAVYFCASKETGARAEAFFGQGTRLTVV.

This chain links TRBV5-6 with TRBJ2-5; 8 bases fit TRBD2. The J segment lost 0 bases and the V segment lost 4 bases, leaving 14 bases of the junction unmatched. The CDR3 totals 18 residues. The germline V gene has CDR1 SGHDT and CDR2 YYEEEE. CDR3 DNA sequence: TGTGCCAGCAGCGACCTTGGGAGCGGGGGCCGGTACCAAGAGACCCAGTACTTC. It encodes CASSDLGSGGRYQETQYF.

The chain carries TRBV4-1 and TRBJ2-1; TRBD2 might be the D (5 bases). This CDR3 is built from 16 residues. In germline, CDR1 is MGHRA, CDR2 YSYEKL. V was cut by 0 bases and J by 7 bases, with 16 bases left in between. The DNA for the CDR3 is TGCGCCAGCAGCCAAGAGTCCCGGGGATATGGAAATGAGCAGTTCTTC. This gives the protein CASSQESRGYGNEQFF.

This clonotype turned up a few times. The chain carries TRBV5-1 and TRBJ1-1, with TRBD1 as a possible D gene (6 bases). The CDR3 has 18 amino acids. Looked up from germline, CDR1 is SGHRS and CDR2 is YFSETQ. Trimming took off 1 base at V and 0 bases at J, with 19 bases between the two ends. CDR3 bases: TGCGCCAGCAGCTTGACAGGGTATTTTCTCCCCATGAACACTGAAGCTTTCTTT. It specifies CASSLTGYFLPMNTEAFF. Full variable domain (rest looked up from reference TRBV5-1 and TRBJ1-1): KAGVTQTPRYLIKTRGQQVTLSCSPISGHRSVSWYQQTPGQGLQFLFEYFSETQRNKGNFPGRFSGRQFSNSRSEMNVSTLELGDSALYLCASSLTGYFLPMNTEAFFGQGTRLTVV.

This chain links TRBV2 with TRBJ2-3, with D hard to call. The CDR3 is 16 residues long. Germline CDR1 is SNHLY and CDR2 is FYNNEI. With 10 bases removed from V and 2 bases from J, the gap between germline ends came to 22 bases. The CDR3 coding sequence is TGTGCCAACAAAAACCCGCTCGGTGGGGTCACAGATACGCAGTATTTT. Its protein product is CANKNPLGGVTDTQYF.

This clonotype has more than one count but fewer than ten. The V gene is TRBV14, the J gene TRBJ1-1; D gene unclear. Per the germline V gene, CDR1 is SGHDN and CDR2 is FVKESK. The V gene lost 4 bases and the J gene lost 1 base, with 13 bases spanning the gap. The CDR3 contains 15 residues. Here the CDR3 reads CASSRQNKQNTEAFF. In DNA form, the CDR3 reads TGTGCCAGCAGCCGGCAGAACAAACAGAACACTGAAGCTTTCTTT. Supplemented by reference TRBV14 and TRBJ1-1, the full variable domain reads EAGVTQFPSHSVIEKGQTVTLRCDPISGHDNLYWYRRVMGKEIKFLLHFVKESKQDESGMPNNRFLAERTGGTYSTLKVQPAELEDSGVYFCASSRQNKQNTEAFFGQGTRLTVV.

DNA of the CDR3: TGTGCCAGCAGCTTGAGTAGCGACGAGCAGTACTTC. It translates to CASSLSSDEQYF. The genes are TRBV5-4 and TRBJ2-7; D is perhaps TRBD2 (5 bases). CDR1 is SGHNT, CDR2 YYREEE, per germline (reference sequence). This CDR3 is built from 12 residues. Between the trimmed V and J ends, which lost 1 base and 5 bases, there was a span of 7 bases.

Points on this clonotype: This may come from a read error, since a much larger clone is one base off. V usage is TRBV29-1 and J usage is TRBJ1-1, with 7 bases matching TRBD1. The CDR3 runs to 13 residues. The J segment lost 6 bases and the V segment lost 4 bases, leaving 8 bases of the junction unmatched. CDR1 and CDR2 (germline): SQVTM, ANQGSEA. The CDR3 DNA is TGCAGCGTTGCCAGGGGGGAAAACTCTGAAGCTTTCTTT. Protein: CSVARGENSEAFF.

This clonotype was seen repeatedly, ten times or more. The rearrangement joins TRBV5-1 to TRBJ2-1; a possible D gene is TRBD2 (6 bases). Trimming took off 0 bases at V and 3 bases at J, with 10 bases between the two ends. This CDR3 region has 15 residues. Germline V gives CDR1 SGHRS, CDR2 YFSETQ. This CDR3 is CASSLGGSGYNEQFF. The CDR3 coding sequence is TGCGCCAGCAGCTTGGGGGGTAGCGGCTACAATGAGCAGTTCTTC.

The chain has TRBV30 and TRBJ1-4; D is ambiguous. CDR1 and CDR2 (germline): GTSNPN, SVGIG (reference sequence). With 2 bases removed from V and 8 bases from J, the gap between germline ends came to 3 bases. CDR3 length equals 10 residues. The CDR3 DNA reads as TGTGCCTGGAGTAAGGAAAAACTGTTTTTT. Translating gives CAWSKEKLFF.

In DNA, the CDR3 is TGTGCCAGCAGCCAAAATCTACGGCGGGGGGTTAATAATGAGCAGTTCTTC. Translated, it gives CASSQNLRRGVNNEQFF. The chain recombines TRBV3-1 with TRBJ2-1; 8 nucleotides agree with TRBD2. Trimming cost V 2 bases and J 7 bases; bases outside gene matches: 13. The CDR3 is 17 residues long. Germline CDR1 reads LGHDT; CDR2 reads YNNKEL (reference sequence).

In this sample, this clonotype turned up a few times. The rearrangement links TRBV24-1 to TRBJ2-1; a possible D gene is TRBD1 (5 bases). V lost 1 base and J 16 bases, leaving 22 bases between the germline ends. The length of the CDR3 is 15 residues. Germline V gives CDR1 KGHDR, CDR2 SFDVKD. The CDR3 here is CATSDFGRSAPRGFF. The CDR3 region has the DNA TGTGCCACCAGTGATTTTGGGCGGTCCGCCCCTAGGGGATTCTTC.

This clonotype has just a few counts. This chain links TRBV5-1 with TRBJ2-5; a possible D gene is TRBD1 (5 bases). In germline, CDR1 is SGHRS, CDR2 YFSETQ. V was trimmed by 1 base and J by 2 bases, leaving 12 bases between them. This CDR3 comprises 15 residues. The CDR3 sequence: CASSLLQGLQETQYF. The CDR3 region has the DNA TGCGCCAGCAGCTTGTTGCAGGGATTACAAGAGACCCAGTACTTC. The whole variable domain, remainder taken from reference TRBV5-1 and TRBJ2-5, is KAGVTQTPRYLIKTRGQQVTLSCSPISGHRSVSWYQQTPGQGLQFLFEYFSETQRNKGNFPGRFSGRQFSNSRSEMNVSTLELGDSALYLCASSLLQGLQETQYFGPGTRLLVL.

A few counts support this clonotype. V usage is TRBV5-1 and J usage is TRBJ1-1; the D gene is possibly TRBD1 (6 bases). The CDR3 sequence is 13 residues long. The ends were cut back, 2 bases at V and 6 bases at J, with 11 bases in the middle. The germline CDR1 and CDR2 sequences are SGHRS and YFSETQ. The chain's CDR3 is CASSFTGMSEAFF. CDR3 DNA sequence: TGCGCCAGCAGCTTCACAGGGATGTCTGAAGCTTTCTTT.

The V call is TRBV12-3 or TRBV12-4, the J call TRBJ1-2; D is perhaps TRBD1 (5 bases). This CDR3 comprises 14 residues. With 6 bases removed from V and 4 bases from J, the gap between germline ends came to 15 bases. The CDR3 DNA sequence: TGTGCCAGCAGGGGGACGGATGAGCCCTATGGCTACACCTTC. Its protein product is CASRGTDEPYGYTF.

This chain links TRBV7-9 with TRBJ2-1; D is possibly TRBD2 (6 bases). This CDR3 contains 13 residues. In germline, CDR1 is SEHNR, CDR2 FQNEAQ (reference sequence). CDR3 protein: CAGRRTPYNEQFF. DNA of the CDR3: TGTGCTGGGAGGAGGACTCCCTACAATGAGCAGTTCTTC.

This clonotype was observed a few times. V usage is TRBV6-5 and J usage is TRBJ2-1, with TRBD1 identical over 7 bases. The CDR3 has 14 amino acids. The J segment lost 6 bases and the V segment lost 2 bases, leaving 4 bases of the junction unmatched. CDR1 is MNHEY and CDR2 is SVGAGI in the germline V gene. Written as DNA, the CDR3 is TGTGCCAGCAGTTACGAGACAGGGCCCAATGAGCAGTTCTTC. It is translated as CASSYETGPNEQFF.

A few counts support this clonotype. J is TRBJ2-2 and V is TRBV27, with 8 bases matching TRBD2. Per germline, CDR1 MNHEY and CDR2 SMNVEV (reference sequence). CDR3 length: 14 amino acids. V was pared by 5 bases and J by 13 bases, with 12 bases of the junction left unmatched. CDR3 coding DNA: TGTGCCAGCAGTCTCCCGACCCGGGAGGGGCGGCTGTTTTTT. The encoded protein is CASSLPTREGRLFF.

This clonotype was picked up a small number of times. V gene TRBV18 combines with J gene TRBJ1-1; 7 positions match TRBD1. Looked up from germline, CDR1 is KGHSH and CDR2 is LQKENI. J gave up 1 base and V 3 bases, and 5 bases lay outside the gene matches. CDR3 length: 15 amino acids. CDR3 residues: CASSPDRARNTEAFF. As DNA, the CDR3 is TGTGCCAGCTCACCTGACAGGGCCCGGAACACTGAAGCTTTCTTT.